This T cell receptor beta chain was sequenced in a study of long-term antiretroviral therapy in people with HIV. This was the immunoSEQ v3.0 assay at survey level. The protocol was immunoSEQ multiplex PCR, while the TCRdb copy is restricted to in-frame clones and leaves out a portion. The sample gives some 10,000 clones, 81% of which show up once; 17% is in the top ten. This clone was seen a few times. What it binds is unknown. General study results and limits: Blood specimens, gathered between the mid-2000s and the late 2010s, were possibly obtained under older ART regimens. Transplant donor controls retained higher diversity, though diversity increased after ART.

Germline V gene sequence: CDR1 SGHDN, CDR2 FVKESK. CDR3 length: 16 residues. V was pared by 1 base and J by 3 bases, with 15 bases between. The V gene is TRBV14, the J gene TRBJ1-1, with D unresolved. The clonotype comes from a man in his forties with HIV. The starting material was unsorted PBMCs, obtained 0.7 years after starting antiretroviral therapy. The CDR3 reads CASSQAVLYKDTEAFF. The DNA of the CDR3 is TGTGCCAGCAGCCAAGCCGTTTTATACAAGGACACTGAAGCTTTCTTT.